These T cell receptor beta chains were read from a single sample in a study of cytotoxic CD8 clonotypes in ibrutinib-treated CLL. Generated by immunoSEQ multiplex PCR, the TCRdb table keeps only in-frame clones and is missing some. This sample has 80,000 to 95,000 clones; roughly three quarters occur once, and the top ten carry more than 4.5%. The specimen was PBMCs, collected after 12 months of ibrutinib treatment. These receptors were obtained from a human donor with chronic lymphocytic leukemia. Both conserved end residues are part of each CDR3. D genes are given only for firm matches. A row's size may be missing; if present it is once, few, many or a size class.

TRBV7-3	TRBJ2-5	NA	NA	TGTGCCAGCAGCTTAACGCCAGGGCAAGAGACCCAGTACTTC	CASSLTPGQETQYF
TRBV10-3	TRBJ2-2	NA	once	TGTGCCACCAACCCGGGGCAGACCAACACCGGGGAGCTGTTTTTT	CATNPGQTNTGELFF
TRBV30	TRBJ2-2	NA	NA	TGTGCCTGGAGGCGGGCGGATACGAACACCGGGGAGCTGTTTTTT	CAWRRADTNTGELFF
TRBV7-2	TRBJ2-3	NA	NA	TGTGCCAGCAGCTTAGCGTACCTAGCTACAGATACGCAGTATTTT	CASSLAYLATDTQYF
TRBV7-8	TRBJ2-5	NA	NA	TGTGCCAGCAGCCCCGGACTATGGGGACAAGAGACCCAGTACTTC	CASSPGLWGQETQYF
TRBV5-3	TRBJ2-3	NA	few	TGTGCCAGAAGCTCGACAGGACCTGGGGCAGATACGCAGTATTTT	CARSSTGPGADTQYF
TRBV2	TRBJ2-5	TRBD2	NA	TGTGCCAGCACCAAAGGACTAGCGGAAGAGACCCAGTACTTC	CASTKGLAEETQYF
TRBV7-3	TRBJ2-5	NA	NA	TGTGCCAGCAGCTTTGGGGCTCAAGAGACCCAGTACTTC	CASSFGAQETQYF
TRBV5-1	TRBJ2-2	TRBD2	medium-sized	TGCGCCAGCAGCCCCTGGGGGGGGACCGGGGAGCTGTTTTTT	CASSPWGGTGELFF
TRBV4-1	TRBJ2-5	NA	few	TGCGCCAGCACCCTCCAACCCGTGGTCAGCCCCCAGGAGACCCAGTACTTC	CASTLQPVVSPQETQYF
TRBV6-1	TRBJ2-7	NA	few	TGTGCCAGCAACAGATTCGGCTCCTACGAGCAGTACTTC	CASNRFGSYEQYF
TRBV6-6	TRBJ1-2	NA	few	TGTGCCAGCAGTTACGGCACCGGGCCCGCTAACTATGGCTACACCTTC	CASSYGTGPANYGYTF
TRBV20-1	TRBJ2-7	NA	NA	TGCAGTGTTGGGGTAACGGGAGAGCAGTACTTC	CSVGVTGEQYF
TRBV5-1	TRBJ2-7	NA	few	TGCGCCAGCAGCGCCGGTCGTCCAGGGGGGCCCTACGAGCAGTACTTC	CASSAGRPGGPYEQYF
TRBV5-6	TRBJ2-3	NA	NA	TGTGCCAGCGGGGGCAGCGGGACAGATACGCAGTATTTT	CASGGSGTDTQYF
TRBV28	TRBJ1-1	TRBD1	NA	TGTGCCAGCAGTTCGGACAGGGGTGGGGCTTTCTTT	CASSSDRGGAFF
TRBV5-1	TRBJ2-7	NA	NA	TGCGCCAGCAGCGGGAGCTCCTACGAGCAGTACTTC	CASSGSSYEQYF
TRBV4-2	TRBJ2-1	TRBD2	NA	TGTGCCAGCAGCCAAGAGCGGACTAGCGGGTTGGATGAGCAGTTCTTC	CASSQERTSGLDEQFF
TRBV7-2	TRBJ2-2	NA	NA	TGTGCCAGCAGCTTGGGAGCCACTGGGCTGTTTTTT	CASSLGATGLFF
TRBV5-1	TRBJ2-7	NA	NA	TGCGCCAGCAGCTTGGCCGGTGGGGAGCCGAGGATTGGCGAGCAGTACTTC	CASSLAGGEPRIGEQYF
TRBV4-2	TRBJ1-1	NA	NA	TGTGCCAGCAGCCAAGAAGGATCTCGGGGCAGGGACGTCGGCACTGAAGCTTTCTTT	CASSQEGSRGRDVGTEAFF
TRBV21-1	TRBJ2-7	NA	NA	TGTGCCAGCGGGCCCCGAGCTAGCGGGAGCTATGCCTACGAGCAGTACTTC	CASGPRASGSYAYEQYF
TRBV5-4	TRBJ2-1	NA	NA	TGTGCCAGCAGCTTGGGGGCAGGGAGCACCTACAATGAGCAGTTCTTC	CASSLGAGSTYNEQFF
TRBV11-2	TRBJ1-2	TRBD1	NA	TGTGCCAGCAGCCCAGGGACAGGAGCTAACTATGGCTACACCTTC	CASSPGTGANYGYTF
TRBV10-3	TRBJ1-1	NA	NA	TGTGCCATCAGTGAGAGCCCTTCGGGTCGGGGTGAAGCTTTCTTT	CAISESPSGRGEAFF
TRBV5-1	TRBJ2-3	TRBD2	few	TGCGCCAGCAAGAGGACTACTAGCGCGAGCACAGATACGCAGTATTTT	CASKRTTSASTDTQYF
TRBV7-2	TRBJ2-5	NA	NA	TGTGCCAGCAGCCTAGGGGCCACCCAGTACTTC	CASSLGATQYF
TRBV25-1	TRBJ1-1	NA	NA	TGTGCCAGCAGTGAATCATGGAGCACTGAAGCTTTCTTT	CASSESWSTEAFF
TRBV18	TRBJ1-1	NA	NA	TGTGCCAGCTCACCGGGCCGGGTTTTATTGGCTGAAGCTTTCTTT	CASSPGRVLLAEAFF
TRBV11-1	TRBJ1-6	NA	NA	TGTGCCAGCAGCTTAGAGGGCGGAAATTCACCCCTCCACTTT	CASSLEGGNSPLHF
TRBV10-3	TRBJ2-5	NA	NA	TGTGCCATCGGACAGCCGCGCTTGGAGACCCAGTACTTC	CAIGQPRLETQYF
TRBV4-3	TRBJ2-1	NA	NA	TGCGCCAGCAGCCAAGTAGCAGCCGAAAACAATGAGCAGTTCTTC	CASSQVAAENNEQFF
TRBV11-2	TRBJ1-1	TRBD1	NA	TGTGCCAGCAGCTTAGACCGGGACAGACTTACCCTGAACACTGAAGCTTTCTTT	CASSLDRDRLTLNTEAFF
TRBV30	TRBJ1-6	TRBD1	few	TGTGCCCGGACAGGGGACGATAATTCACCCCTCCACTTT	CARTGDDNSPLHF
TRBV7-2	TRBJ2-3	NA	once	TGTGCCAGCAGCGAATGGGGAGATACGCAGTATTTT	CASSEWGDTQYF
TRBV4-3	TRBJ2-7	TRBD2	NA	TGCGCCAGCAGCCAAGATGGGGGGGTTCCCTACGAGCAGTACTTC	CASSQDGGVPYEQYF
TRBV18	TRBJ2-7	NA	NA	TGTGCCAGCTCACCACAGCCCTACGAGCAGTACTTC	CASSPQPYEQYF
TRBV6-4	TRBJ1-2	TRBD1	NA	TGTGCCAGCAGCGCCGCGACAGGGGGCTCCTACACCTTC	CASSAATGGSYTF
TRBV19	TRBJ2-2	NA	NA	TGTGCCAGTAGTATCTGGGGGTTGAGGAACACCGGGGAGCTGTTTTTT	CASSIWGLRNTGELFF
TRBV6-1	TRBJ2-7	TRBD1	many	TGTGCCAGCAGGGGCCTGACAGGGGCTTACGAGCAGTACTTC	CASRGLTGAYEQYF
TRBV29-1	TRBJ2-5	NA	NA	TGCAGCGCGGGGCGCGCCGGAGAGACCCAGTACTTC	CSAGRAGETQYF
TRBV11-3	TRBJ2-7	NA	NA	TGTGCCAGCAGCCCCGACCGAACTGGGGCCGAGCAGTACTTC	CASSPDRTGAEQYF
TRBV29-1	TRBJ2-7	NA	NA	TGCAGCGTTGGCGGCAGGGGCTACGAGCAGTACTTC	CSVGGRGYEQYF
TRBV30	TRBJ1-3	NA	NA	TGTGCCTGGGACGGGGGAAACACCATATATTTT	CAWDGGNTIYF
TRBV7-3	TRBJ2-7	NA	NA	TGTGCCAGCAGCTCCTCCCCGGGCTACGAGCAGTACTTC	CASSSSPGYEQYF
TRBV28	TRBJ2-7	TRBD2	NA	TGTGCCAGCAGACCCCCGGGCCCGGGAGGGCCCTACGAGCAGTACTTC	CASRPPGPGGPYEQYF
TRBV27	TRBJ1-2	NA	NA	TGTGCCAGCAGTCCCCGGGGCCTTTATGGCTACACCTTC	CASSPRGLYGYTF
TRBV2	TRBJ2-3	NA	NA	TGTGCCAGCAGTTCCCCAACAGATACGCAGTATTTT	CASSSPTDTQYF
TRBV7-2	TRBJ2-1	TRBD2	NA	TGTGCCAGCAGCTTGACTAGCGCCTACAATGAGCAGTTCTTC	CASSLTSAYNEQFF